A selection of T cell receptor beta chains follows, all from one sample in a study of CD8 T cells in ankylosing spondylitis. TCRdb re-called the 5' RACE reads with MiXCR, one entry per CDR3 protein. The table has roughly 120,000 distinct CDR3 sequences, roughly an eighth seen once. Sequenced material: blood, either unsorted or a sorted T cell fraction (not recorded which). The source of these receptors is a female donor with ankylosing spondylitis or in good health (not recorded which). The CDR3 runs from the conserved cysteine through the conserved F or W. The order of the fields is J gene, clone size, D gene, V gene, CDR3 protein, CDR3 DNA. A D gene is named only where the DNA matches it firmly. Not all rows give a size; the values are once, few, many and, for expanded clones, a class.

TRBJ1-1	many	.	TRBV6-5	CASSYTGVNTEAFF	TGTGCCAGCAGTTACACAGGAGTGAACACTGAAGCTTTCTTT
TRBJ2-1	.	.	TRBV3-1	CAGSQQGPNEQFF	TGTGCCGGCAGCCAACAGGGTCCCAATGAGCAGTTCTTC
TRBJ1-3	many	.	TRBV20-1	CSARDPGRSGNTIYF	TGCAGTGCTAGAGATCCAGGGCGCTCTGGAAACACCATATATTTT
TRBJ2-1	few	TRBD1	TRBV5-1	CASSLATGVNEQFF	TGCGCCAGCAGCTTGGCGACAGGGGTGAATGAGCAGTTCTTC
TRBJ2-7	many	.	TRBV29-1	CSVEDADSYEQYF	TGCAGCGTTGAGGACGCCGACAGTTACGAGCAGTACTTC
TRBJ2-3	many	TRBD1	TRBV7-8	CASSFGQGTDTQYF	TGTGCCAGCAGCTTCGGACAGGGCACAGATACGCAGTATTTT
TRBJ1-1	many	.	TRBV13	CASSFGTADEAFF	TGTGCCAGCAGCTTCGGGACGGCGGATGAAGCTTTCTTT
TRBJ2-2	many	.	TRBV21-1	CASSIGTSRDTGELFF	TGTGCCAGCAGCATAGGGACTAGCAGGGACACCGGGGAGCTGTTTTTT
TRBJ2-1	many	.	TRBV12-3/TRBV12-4	CASTPASEDSEHNEQFF	TGTGCCAGCACCCCTGCTTCCGAGGACTCTGAACACAATGAGCAGTTCTTC
TRBJ2-4	few	.	TRBV9	CASSVAGGEGIQYF	TGTGCCAGCAGCGTAGCTGGGGGAGAGGGCATTCAGTACTTC
TRBJ2-6	many	.	TRBV12-3/TRBV12-4	CASRSSGANVLTF	TGTGCCAGCAGGAGCTCTGGGGCCAACGTCCTGACTTTC
TRBJ2-3	few	.	TRBV20-1	CSARDLRTTRPDTQYF	TGCAGTGCTAGAGATCTGAGGACCACCCGGCCCGATACGCAGTATTTT
TRBJ2-7	.	.	TRBV19	CASSGVGSYEQYF	TGTGCCAGTAGTGGCGTCGGTTCCTACGAGCAGTACTTC
TRBJ2-3	.	.	TRBV5-4	CASSFEYEDTQYF	TGTGCCAGCAGCTTTGAGTATGAAGATACGCAGTATTTT
TRBJ2-1	many	TRBD2	TRBV3-1	CASLGTSFDEQFF	TGTGCCAGCTTAGGGACTAGCTTTGATGAGCAGTTCTTC
TRBJ1-3	many	.	TRBV20-1	CSALGQLDGNTIYF	TGCAGTGCCCTCGGTCAGTTGGATGGAAACACCATATATTTT
TRBJ2-3	many	TRBD2	TRBV12-3/TRBV12-4	CASRLAGATDTQYF	TGTGCCAGCCGGCTAGCGGGGGCTACAGATACGCAGTATTTT
TRBJ2-3	.	TRBD1	TRBV5-1	CASSPGTATDTQYF	TGCGCCAGCAGCCCGGGGACAGCCACAGATACGCAGTATTTT
TRBJ2-7	.	.	TRBV11-2	CASSLEEVPYEQYF	TGTGCCAGCAGCTTAGAGGAGGTCCCCTACGAGCAGTACTTC
TRBJ1-1	few	TRBD1	TRBV28	CASIPTPGQGRWGTEAFF	TGTGCCAGCATCCCGACCCCGGGACAGGGGAGGTGGGGCACTGAAGCTTTCTTT
TRBJ1-5	.	.	TRBV10-1	CASGRLVRRERDQPQHF	TGCGCCAGCGGACGACTAGTTCGTAGGGAGAGGGATCAGCCCCAGCATTTT
TRBJ2-1	many	.	TRBV29-1	CSVDIWSSYNEQFF	TGCAGCGTTGACATCTGGAGCTCCTACAATGAGCAGTTCTTC
TRBJ2-1	few	.	TRBV15	CATSRDGTPRGGNEQFF	TGTGCCACCAGCAGAGATGGGACGCCCAGGGGGGGCAATGAGCAGTTCTTC
TRBJ2-7	many	TRBD2	TRBV5-1	CASSRGLAGGIDEQYF	TGCGCCAGCAGCCGGGGACTAGCGGGAGGTATCGACGAGCAGTACTTC
TRBJ2-5	.	.	TRBV18	CASSPPNRPQETQYF	TGTGCCAGCTCACCACCTAACAGGCCCCAAGAGACCCAGTACTTC
TRBJ2-6	few	TRBD1	TRBV19	CASRTGPDDRKANVLTF	TGTGCCAGTAGGACAGGGCCGGATGATCGGAAGGCCAACGTCCTGACTTTC
TRBJ2-1	few	.	TRBV20-1	CSARDLQGSYNEQFF	TGCAGTGCTAGAGATTTGCAGGGGTCCTACAATGAGCAGTTCTTC
TRBJ1-2	many	.	TRBV12-3/TRBV12-4	CASTPWDGGGYTF	TGTGCCAGCACCCCTTGGGACGGGGGTGGCTACACCTTC
TRBJ1-5	many	TRBD1	TRBV28	CASSGSGTGRDQPQHF	TGTGCCAGCAGTGGATCCGGGACAGGTCGCGATCAGCCCCAGCATTTT